The 23 T cell receptor beta chains below come from one sample, sequenced in a study of radiotherapy plus CTLA-4 blockade in lung cancer. Clones were sequenced by immunoSEQ multiplex PCR, and TCRdb holds only the in-frame ones, with some missing. The profile shows 85,000 to 90,000 clones, 85% to 90% of them singletons. The sample was peripheral blood, taken from a patient treated with radiotherapy plus ipilimumab. Every receptor here comes from a human donor with non-small cell lung cancer that progressed on radiotherapy plus ipilimumab.

There are a few counts of this clone. This chain connects TRBV19 to TRBJ1-4; perhaps TRBD1 as D (6 bases). Germline V CDR1 and CDR2: LNHDA, SQIVND (reference sequence). Trimming took 6 bases from V and 8 from J, leaving 13 bases between them. The CDR3 consists of 13 residues. The CDR3 region has the DNA TGTGCCAGTAGCCCAAGGGGGGAGGAAAAACTGTTTTTT. The encoded protein is CASSPRGEEKLFF.

In its sample, this clone was seen once. This chain links TRBV28 with TRBJ2-5; perhaps TRBD1 as D (6 bases). The germline CDR1 and CDR2 sequences are MDHEN and SYDVKM. V was cut by 5 bases and J by 3 bases, with 13 bases left in between. The CDR3 length is 14 residues. CDR3 region: CASSVQGLKETQYF. The CDR3, as DNA: TGTGCCAGCAGTGTACAGGGATTAAAAGAGACCCAGTACTTC.

The genes are TRBV19 and TRBJ1-3; tentatively, D is TRBD1 (5 bases). Germline CDR1 reads LNHDA; CDR2 reads SQIVND (reference sequence). CDR3 size: 16 residues. V gave up 5 bases and J gave up 5 bases, with 19 bases separating them. The CDR3 coding sequence is TGTGCCAGTAGTGTCTCCGGGACCCCCACCAGAAACACCATATATTTT. Amino acids: CASSVSGTPTRNTIYF.

CDR3 in amino acids: CAWSRDSTEAFF. The CDR3 DNA follows: TGTGCCTGGAGTAGAGACAGCACTGAAGCTTTCTTT. The chain uses TRBV30 and TRBJ1-1; D may be TRBD1 (5 bases). Germline loops: CDR1 GTSNPN, CDR2 SVGIG (reference sequence). CDR3 length: 12 amino acids. V lost 2 bases, J lost 4 bases, and 8 bases lay in between.

This chain links TRBV27 with TRBJ1-6; D not certain. Per the germline V gene, CDR1 is MNHEY and CDR2 is SMNVEV (reference sequence). The CDR3 runs 12 residues. Trimming stripped 6 bases from V and 7 bases from J, with 7 bases between. The chain's CDR3 is CASRDRNSPLHF. CDR3 sequence (DNA): TGTGCCAGCAGGGATCGCAATTCACCCCTCCACTTT.

The gene calls are TRBV7-6 and TRBJ2-2, with D perhaps TRBD1 or TRBD2 (5 bases each). With 1 base removed from V and 0 bases from J, the gap between germline ends came to 6 bases. The CDR3 has 15 residues. Germline CDR1 SGHVS, CDR2 FNYEAQ. The CDR3 here is CASSLGGPNTGELFF. The CDR3 bases are TGTGCCAGCAGCTTAGGGGGACCGAACACCGGGGAGCTGTTTTTT.

The rearrangement uses TRBV27 and TRBJ2-1, with D possibly matching TRBD2 (7 bases). V lost 5 bases to trimming and J lost 9 bases, with 20 bases between them. The CDR3 runs 15 residues. Germline values: CDR1 MNHEY, CDR2 SMNVEV (reference sequence). The CDR3 nucleotides read TGTGCCAGCAGTCCGACCGGCGGGGGCGGGGGTGAGCAGTTCTTC. Translated: CASSPTGGGGGEQFF.

The chain combines TRBV5-1 with TRBJ2-5; D remains ambiguous. The CDR3 is made up of 12 amino acids. Trimming removed 2 bases from V and 3 bases from J, with 5 bases in between. Per germline, CDR1 SGHRS and CDR2 YFSETQ. CDR3 sequence reads: CASSLGKETQYF. In DNA, the CDR3 is TGCGCCAGCAGCTTAGGGAAAGAGACCCAGTACTTC.

The V and J genes are TRBV28 and TRBJ1-1; maybe TRBD1 (5 bases). Trimming shortened V by 10 bases and J by 2 bases, and 17 bases separated the two germline ends. This CDR3 spans 14 amino acids. The V gene's germline CDR1 is MDHEN and CDR2 SYDVKM. The CDR3 protein is CATTPGVGNTEAFF. DNA of the CDR3: TGTGCCACCACGCCGGGGGTAGGAAACACTGAAGCTTTCTTT. Combining the CDR3 with reference TRBV28 and TRBJ1-1 gives the whole variable domain DVKVTQSSRYLVKRTGEKVFLECVQDMDHENMFWYRQDPGLGLRLIYFSYDVKMKEKGDIPEGYSVSREKKERFSLILESASTNQTSMYLCATTPGVGNTEAFFGQGTRLTVV.

The V call is TRBV7-2, the J call TRBJ2-3, with a tentative D call TRBD1 (8 bases). The CDR3 sequence is 16 residues long. Per germline, CDR1 SGHTA and CDR2 FQGNSA. The ends were cut back, 5 bases at V and 1 base at J, with 16 bases in the middle. The CDR3 here is CASSPRTGRGTDTQYF. In DNA, the CDR3 is TGTGCCAGCAGCCCCCGGACAGGGAGGGGCACAGATACGCAGTATTTT.

Here the CDR3 DNA reads TGTGCCAGCAGCGTTTATGGGGGGTGGACAGATACGCAGTATTTT. This codes for CASSVYGGWTDTQYF. The chain couples TRBV9 to TRBJ2-3; D is perhaps TRBD2 (6 bases). Germline CDR1 reads SGDLS; CDR2 reads YYNGEE. The CDR3 contains 15 residues. The V end lost 2 bases, the J end lost 3 bases, and 13 bases lay between the germline ends. Using reference TRBV9 and TRBJ2-3 for the parts outside the CDR3, the full variable domain is DSGVTQTPKHLITATGQRVTLRCSPRSGDLSVYWYQQSLDQGLQFLIQYYNGEERAKGNILERFSAQQFPDLHSELNLSSLELGDSALYFCASSVYGGWTDTQYFGPGTRLTVL.

In its sample, this clone was seen once. The chain links TRBV19 to TRBJ2-7, with 8 bases aligning to TRBD1. With 4 bases clipped from V and 7 bases from J, the junction kept 12 bases outside the gene matches. The CDR3 extends over 15 amino acids. Germline CDR1 is LNHDA and CDR2 is SQIVND (reference sequence). The CDR3 region has the DNA TGTGCCAGTAGTACGCGACAGGGGTATGGGCCTGAGCAGTACTTC. Protein sequence: CASSTRQGYGPEQYF.

The chain is built from TRBV15 and TRBJ2-3, with TRBD2 as a possible D gene (5 bases). Germline V CDR1 and CDR2: LNHNV, YYDKDF (reference sequence). The V gene lost 6 bases and the J gene lost 4 bases, with 5 bases spanning the gap. The CDR3 consists of 11 residues. The CDR3 DNA sequence: TGTGCCACCAGACTAGCAGATACGCAGTATTTT. Translating gives CATRLADTQYF.

The rearrangement joins TRBV11-3 to TRBJ2-7; 8 positions match TRBD1. Germline V gene lookup returns CDR1 SGHNT and CDR2 YENEEA. The CDR3 spans 18 residues. The V segment lost 5 bases and the J segment 0 bases; nucleotides outside the gene matches: 15. The CDR3 protein is CASSPSPRTGIGSYEQYF. The CDR3 bases are TGTGCCAGCAGCCCCAGCCCCAGGACAGGGATCGGCTCCTACGAGCAGTACTTC.

V is TRBV19 and J is TRBJ1-1, with 7 bases fitting TRBD1. V lost 4 bases to trimming and J lost 4 bases; unmatched junction nucleotides: 9. CDR1 is LNHDA, CDR2 SQIVND, per germline (reference sequence). The CDR3 runs 15 residues. This CDR3 reads CASSTRPTGTTEAFF. The CDR3 DNA sequence: TGTGCCAGTAGTACACGCCCGACAGGGACCACTGAAGCTTTCTTT.

The V and J genes are TRBV7-2 and TRBJ2-5, with 12 positions matching TRBD2. Germline V gene lookup returns CDR1 SGHTA and CDR2 FQGNSA. V shed 2 bases and J 2 bases; nucleotides not matched to a gene: 6. The CDR3 totals 17 residues. DNA for the CDR3: TGTGCCAGCAGCTTATTTGCCCTAGCGGGGGGGCAAGAGACCCAGTACTTC. It encodes CASSLFALAGGQETQYF.

The chain recombines TRBV6-6 with TRBJ2-7; TRBD1 matches at 10 bases. Germline CDR1 reads MNHNY; CDR2 reads SVGAGI (reference sequence). This CDR3 region has 14 residues. V lost 4 bases and J lost 3; bases outside the gene matches: 3. CDR3 amino acids: CASSSGQGGYEQYF. CDR3 bases: TGTGCCAGCAGTTCAGGACAGGGGGGCTACGAGCAGTACTTC.

The chain recombines TRBV9 with TRBJ1-1; unclear D gene. The CDR3 loop spans 14 amino acids. Per germline, CDR1 SGDLS and CDR2 YYNGEE. The ends were cut back, 4 bases at V and 3 bases at J, with 13 bases in the middle. DNA for the CDR3: TGTGCCAGCAGCTTCCGCCCGGAGGACACTGAAGCTTTCTTT. This translates into CASSFRPEDTEAFF.

The gene calls are TRBV27 and TRBJ2-2; D is uncertain. The V end lost 7 bases, the J end lost 2 bases, and 11 bases lay between the germline ends. The CDR3 has 14 residues. From germline, CDR1 is MNHEY and CDR2 SMNVEV (reference sequence). CDR3 sequence reads: CASMYGSNTGELFF. The CDR3, as DNA: TGTGCCAGCATGTATGGCAGTAACACCGGGGAGCTGTTTTTT.

As DNA, the CDR3 is TGTGCCAGCAGCGTACTACCCGCGGGGGGGGGTACAGATACGCAGTATTTT. Its protein product is CASSVLPAGGGTDTQYF. The rearrangement uses TRBV9 and TRBJ2-3; TRBD2 matches at 9 bases. Germline V lookup: CDR1 SGDLS, CDR2 YYNGEE. This CDR3 has 17 amino acids. V lost 1 base and J lost 3; bases outside the gene matches: 9.

Remarks on this clone: The junction departs from the called germline gene at one end, perhaps through a read error. The rearrangement uses TRBV7-7 and TRBJ2-1; 8 positions agree with TRBD1. The CDR3 contains 13 residues. Germline V lookup: CDR1 SSHAT, CDR2 FNYEAQ (reference sequence). The DNA of the CDR3 is TGTGCTAGCAGCTTAGCAGGGGGCTATGAGCAGTTCTTC. Protein product: CASSLAGGYEQFF.

V gene TRBV2 combines with J gene TRBJ2-2, with TRBD2 identical over 14 bases. This CDR3 has 21 amino acids. The germline CDR1 and CDR2 sequences are SNHLY and FYNNEI. Unmatched junction bases numbered 22, after V lost 7 bases and J lost 6 bases. CDR3 loop: CASNIRPMTSGGALSPGELFF. CDR3 nucleotide sequence: TGTGCCAGCAATATCCGTCCAATGACTAGCGGGGGGGCCCTAAGCCCCGGGGAGCTGTTTTTT. Combining the CDR3 with reference TRBV2 and TRBJ2-2 gives the whole variable domain EPEVTQTPSHQVTQMGQEVILRCVPISNHLYFYWYRQILGQKVEFLVSFYNNEISEKSEIFDDQFSVERPDGSNFTLKIRSTKLEDSAMYFCASNIRPMTSGGALSPGELFFGEGSRLTVL.

The chain links TRBV6-6 to TRBJ2-1; TRBD2 matches at 8 bases. Germline assignment: CDR1 MNHNY and CDR2 SVGAGI (reference sequence). There are 15 residues in the CDR3. V lost 6 bases, J lost 0 bases, and 4 bases stayed unmatched. The CDR3 loop reads CASSDGTSSYNEQFF. CDR3 sequence (DNA): TGTGCCAGCAGCGACGGGACTAGCTCCTACAATGAGCAGTTCTTC.